This T cell receptor beta chain was identified in a study of shared clonotypes between healthy human individuals. Study background: A donor's plate count was three for CD4 naive and three for CD4 memory; CD8 naive had two and CD8 memory one.

The healthy adult donors were HIV-negative and reported no recent acute infections or vaccinations. There were only Caucasian adults among the donors, and all lived in Nashville, Tennessee. The germline V gene encodes CDR1 SGHRS and CDR2 YFSETQ. Trimming removed 3 bases from V and 0 bases from J, with 4 bases in between. This CDR3 spans 13 amino acids. Per the study methods: Filtering was not the same, since immunoSEQ gave junction-only sequences without quality scores. TCRdb's table, derived via immunoSEQ multiplex PCR, lists solely in-frame clones and lacks some. V and J calls and clone size are as listed in that table; D and trimming were resolved from the DNA. This table has about 2.3 million clones, around 93% appearing once.

Sequencing was done on a sample of naive CD4+ T cells from PBMCs. Subset: CD45RA+ positively selected. The J gene is TRBJ1-3, the V gene TRBV5-1; D remains unclear. The origin of this receptor is a man between 18 and 29 years old in good health. Some clones in this sample may be carry-over from other donors' samples. CDR3 coding DNA: TGCGCCAGCAGCTCTGTCTCTGGAAACACCATATATTTT. As protein: CASSSVSGNTIYF.